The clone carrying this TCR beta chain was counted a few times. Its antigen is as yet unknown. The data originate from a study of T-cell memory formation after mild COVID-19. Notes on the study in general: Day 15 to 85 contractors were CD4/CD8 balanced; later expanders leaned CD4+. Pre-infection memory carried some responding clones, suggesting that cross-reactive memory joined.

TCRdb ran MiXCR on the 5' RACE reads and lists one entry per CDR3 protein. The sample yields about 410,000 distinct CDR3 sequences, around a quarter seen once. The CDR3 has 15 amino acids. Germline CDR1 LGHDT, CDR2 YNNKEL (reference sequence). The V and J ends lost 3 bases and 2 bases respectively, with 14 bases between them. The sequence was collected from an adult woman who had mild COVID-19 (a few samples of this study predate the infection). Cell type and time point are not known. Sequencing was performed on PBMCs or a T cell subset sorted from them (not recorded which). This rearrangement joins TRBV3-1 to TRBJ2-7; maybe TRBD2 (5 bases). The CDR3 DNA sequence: TGTGCCAGCAGCCATGGGAATAGCGTAACCTACGAGCAGTACTTC. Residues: CASSHGNSVTYEQYF.